This T cell receptor beta chain is from a study of neurological immune-mediated disorders. 5'RACE with 10-nucleotide random UMIs produced the cDNA. MiXCR, applied by TCRdb to the 5' RACE reads, yields one record per CDR3 protein. The sample lists roughly 71,000 distinct CDR3 sequences; 3.9% were seen once. This clonotype appeared many times. A junction boundary mismatches the germline segment, possibly from a read error. This clonotype was obtained from a man younger than 45 with multiple sclerosis. Sequencing was performed on PBMCs.

DNA for the CDR3: TGCGCCAGCAATGAGAGGGATCAGCCCCAGCATTTT. It specifies CASNERDQPQHF. This rearrangement joins TRBV10-2 to TRBJ1-5; D not resolved. This CDR3 region has 12 residues. Germline CDR1 is WSHSY and CDR2 is SAAADI.